This paragraph covers one T cell receptor beta chain sequence. Other nucleotide sequences from this sample produce the same CDR3. These data come from a study of blood T cell repertoires in COVID-19. Overall study: Samples came from the United States, Italy and Spain, spanning acute and convalescent COVID-19. Sources were T cells, B-cell-depleted T cells, or PBMCs; the material itself was cDNA or gDNA.

Here immunoSEQ multiplex PCR was the method, and the copy in TCRdb shows in-frame clones only, minus some. The sample holds just over 300,000 clones; roughly nine tenths are singletons and the top ten take 1.5% to 2%. What was sequenced was peripheral blood. This TCR was recovered from a woman in her 30s with COVID-19, enrolled during active disease.

This chain's CDR3 is CASSPGQEETQYF. Here the CDR3 DNA reads TGTGCCAGCTCACCTGGACAGGAAGAGACCCAGTACTTC. V gene TRBV18 combines with J gene TRBJ2-5; 7 bases are a match to TRBD1. The CDR3 totals 13 residues. Germline V gene sequence: CDR1 KGHSH, CDR2 LQKENI. V trimming: 3 bases; J trimming: 3 bases; junction bases outside the gene matches: 1.